This T cell receptor beta chain was found in a study of T cell responses to AZD1222 COVID-19 vaccine. The V segment lost 8 bases and the J segment 4 bases; nucleotides outside the gene matches: 5. Germline V gives CDR1 MGHDK, CDR2 SYGVNS. The CDR3 is 13 residues long. The data were produced by immunoSEQ multiplex PCR, yet TCRdb's version contains in-frame clones alone and is incomplete. The table lists 90,000 to 150,000 clones, about nine tenths of them singletons. Study-wide points: Most donors were white British, females outnumbered males, and clonal diversity was possibly underestimated. Targets within unmutated variant regions were reportedly found for nearly half of spike-specific TCRs.

A remark on this clone: Its specificity is unknown.

This TCR derives from an adult who received the AZD1222 COVID-19 vaccine. Specimen: peripheral blood, collected 28 days after the second AZD1222 dose. The chain is built from TRBV25-1 and TRBJ1-1, with 9 bases identical to TRBD1. The CDR3 nucleotides read TGTGCCAGCCGGGACAGGGATAGCACTGAAGCTTTCTTT. Amino acids: CASRDRDSTEAFF.